Given below is one T cell receptor (beta chain) in context. Its cognate antigen has yet to be identified. No much larger clone exists at a distance of one base, and base qualities are not known. The entry originates in a study of shared clonotypes between healthy human individuals (dated by TCRdb to between 2020 and 2021). Notes on the research overall: The cohort comprised two women and a few men aged 18 to 49 years. For each donor, three plates each were used for CD4 naive and CD4 memory, two plates were used for CD8 naive, and one plate was used for CD8 memory. The study deeply sequenced blood TCR repertoires of five healthy adults to estimate repertoire size and the extent of clonotype sharing between individuals. To increase sequencing depth and limit assay-specific biases, different laboratories used diverse techniques to prepare libraries and sequence TCR repertoires. Per donor, leukapheresis produced somewhere between about 0.85 and 10 billion PBMCs.

Study-wide conclusions, independent of this receptor: Larger estimated clonotype richness was generally found for naive subsets than for memory subsets. Sampling was restricted to blood, and TCR repertoires in tissues likely differ from the TCR repertoires found in blood. When a few donors were compared, the shared fraction of clonotypes was about 5.5% for naive CD4, around 3.6% for naive CD8, 2.3% for memory CD4, and less than 0.5% for memory CD8. Pairwise subsampling led to the expectation that sequencing depth would affect the degree of clonotype sharing among donors. The genetic and exposure-history diversity represented was limited by the small number of donors. Compared with non-shared clonotypes, clonotypes shared by all four sorted-subset donors had higher generation probabilities. Rarefaction of sorted-subset datasets indicated incomplete sequencing despite the large sequencing depth.

The donors were healthy, HIV-negative adults who had no recently reported acute infections or vaccinations. Every donor was a Caucasian adult living in Nashville, Tennessee, USA. CD4+ T cells were enriched by magnetic negative selection; naive cells were then positively selected on CD45RA, and the negative fraction formed the memory subset. Blood was collected by leukapheresis, and PBMCs were isolated by Ficoll-Histopaque density gradient centrifugation and then cryopreserved in liquid nitrogen vapor phase. Analytical flow cytometry was used to check the purity and quantity of every magnetically sorted T cell population. Genomic DNA was isolated from every sorted fraction and measured by UV absorbance on a Nanodrop 2000c. Using the deep immunoSEQ assay, multiplex PCR amplified TCR CDR3 regions from genomic DNA. For each cell subset, the extracted genomic DNA was distributed evenly across all wells of several immunoSEQ 96-well plates, and each plate served as one replicate. For sorted subsets, 200 ng of genomic DNA, equivalent to around 29,000 T cell genomes, went into each replicate PCR. Purified libraries were measured with a Qubit 3.0 fluorometer, size-checked on a Bioanalyzer 2100, and measured again with the KAPA Library Quantification kit. Every immunoSEQ 96-well plate was sequenced on a dedicated single-read 150-cycle Illumina NextSeq 550 flow cell. For the original study's pipeline: The immunoSEQ output contained only junctional sequences without quality scores, so filtering could not match that applied to full-length reads. Sequences were annotated with PyIR, a Python wrapper for IgBLAST v1.9, and V/J genes and CDR3 were assigned using IMGT germline references. Reads with weak V/J assignments (E-value above 1e-6), missing CDR3, stop codons, out-of-frame junctions, or ambiguous translated residues were removed. V3J clonotypes were defined by identical inferred V gene, J gene, and CDR3 amino acid sequence. The percentage overlap between two repertoires was calculated by dividing the number of shared unique clonotypes by the size of the smaller repertoire. RTK rarefaction, the Chao1 estimator, and Recon v2.1 estimates of unobserved clonotypes were used to assess repertoire richness. Generation probabilities for all TCRbeta clonotypes obtained by the gDNA method from several donors were computed using OLGA. This immuneACCESS table, as held by TCRdb, lists in-frame sequences with V and J called but not all clones. Of the missing ones, under half trace to an unresolved V gene in checked studies; the others have no known cause. D and trimming come from the DNA, and the V and J calls and clone size come from that table. Across this sample there are 2 million to 2.5 million clones, with approximately 96% seen only once. The top ten clonotypes cover 0.1% to 0.15% of the sample.

This receptor was identified in a man younger than 30 in good health. Input material: naive CD4+ T cells sorted from blood. Taken with the paper, the label for cell subset or site translates to: CD45RA+ positively selected.

Here is the DNA: TGTGCCAGCAGCTGGGGGACAGGTCTATTCCAAGAGACCCAGTACTTC. Translated, this gives CASSWGTGLFQETQYF. The rearrangement joined TRBV5-6 to TRBJ2-5, and 8 junctional nucleotides match TRBD1. The junction shows trimming of 3 bases on V and 1 base on J, and the gene matches do not reach 8 bases of it. From a lookup of the germline V gene, CDR1 and CDR2 are SGHDT and YYEEEE. CDR3 length: 16 amino acids, cysteine to phenylalanine. Only the CDR3 part of the read is kept: 48 bases, read in frame from the first base.